This T cell receptor beta chain was found in a study of OX40 agonist ivuxolimab in advanced cancers. Study-wide points: Clonal expansion by week 6 occurred in CD4+ and CD8+ blood T cells (at 0.1 to 3.0 mg/kg).

TCRdb's table, derived via immunoSEQ multiplex PCR, lists solely in-frame clones and lacks some. Of fewer than 85,000 clones listed, about four fifths are singletons. A word on this clone: The antigen remains unidentified.

The TCR originated in an adult with an advanced solid tumor such as melanoma, head and neck, liver or kidney cancer. This sample comprised CD4+ or CD8+ T cells sorted from blood, obtained in a trial of the OX40 agonist ivuxolimab.

CDR3 sequence: CASSLGGTGGDYEQFF. The CDR3 coding sequence is TGCGCCAGCAGCTTGGGAGGGACAGGGGGCGATTATGAGCAGTTCTTC. The J gene is TRBJ2-1, the V gene TRBV5-1; TRBD1 agrees at 12 bases. The CDR3 runs to 16 residues. V dropped 0 bases and J dropped 8; count of bases not matched to a gene: 6. Germline V lookup: CDR1 SGHRS, CDR2 YFSETQ.